This T cell receptor beta chain was found in a study of blood T cell repertoires in COVID-19. The germline V gene encodes CDR1 KGHSH and CDR2 LQKENI. This CDR3 is 15 amino acids long. Trimming cost V 2 bases and J 1 base, with 9 bases left between them. Only in-frame clones appear in the TCRdb table, and some are missing; sequencing was by immunoSEQ multiplex PCR. The data show about 140,000 clones, around nine tenths seen once. The receptor was derived from a woman aged 60-75 years with acute or convalescent COVID-19. The chain uses TRBV18 and TRBJ1-5, with D unclear. The sequenced sample was peripheral blood. CDR3 sequence: CASSPAGMSNQPQHF. In DNA form, the CDR3 reads TGTGCCAGCTCACCAGCCGGGATGAGCAATCAGCCCCAGCATTTT.